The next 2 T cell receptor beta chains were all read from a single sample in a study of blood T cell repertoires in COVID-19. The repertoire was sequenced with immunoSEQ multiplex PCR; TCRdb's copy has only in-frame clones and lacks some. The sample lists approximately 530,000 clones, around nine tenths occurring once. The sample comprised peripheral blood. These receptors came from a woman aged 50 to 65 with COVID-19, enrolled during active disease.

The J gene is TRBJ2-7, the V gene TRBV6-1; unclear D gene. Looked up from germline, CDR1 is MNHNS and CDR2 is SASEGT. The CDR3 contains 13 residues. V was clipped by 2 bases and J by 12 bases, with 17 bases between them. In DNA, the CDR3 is TGTGCCAGCAGTGAAAGTCGAGACCGATGGAGGTACTTC. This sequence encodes CASSESRDRWRYF.

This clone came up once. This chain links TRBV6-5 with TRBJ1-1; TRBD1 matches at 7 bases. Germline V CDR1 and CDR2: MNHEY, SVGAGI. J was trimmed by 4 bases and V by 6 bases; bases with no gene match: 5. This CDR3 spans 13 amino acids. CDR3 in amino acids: CASSNRGGTEAFF. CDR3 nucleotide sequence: TGTGCCAGCAGCAACAGGGGTGGCACTGAAGCTTTCTTT.